This T cell receptor beta chain was observed in a study of tumor-infiltrating lymphocytes in oesophageal squamous cell carcinoma. The CDR3 region is 16 residues in length, termini included. Germline loops: CDR1 SGHTA, CDR2 FQGTGA. TCRdb recomputed calls from the PCR reads with MiXCR, one row per CDR3 protein. The data show 15,000 to 20,000 distinct CDR3 sequences, around 43% seen once. Regarding this clonotype: Because it lacks the conserved phenylalanine or tryptophan at the end, this CDR3 is likely a read error. The limits of the CDR3 on the DNA are not certain, so only TCRdb's listed CDR3 is given.

This clonotype was obtained from a female donor with esophageal squamous cell carcinoma. This chain connects TRBV7-3 to TRBJ2-3; the D call in the table, TRBD1, was not verified against the DNA. The sample comprised normal esophageal tissue next to the tumor. The CDR3 spells CASSLKPGSTSSTLGT.